This entry lists 26 T cell receptor beta chains sequenced from one sample in a study of T cells in Graves' hyperthyroidism and ophthalmopathy. TCR beta CDR3 regions were amplified from RNA transcripts. A set of HTBI primers served as the primers for a first-round RT-PCR of the TCR CDR3. TCRdb ran MiXCR on the multiplex PCR reads and lists one entry per CDR3 protein. The sample has 450,000 to 600,000 distinct CDR3 sequences, just under 20% seen once; the top ten hold over 45%. The sequenced sample consisted of blood. The receptors shown here come from a man aged 40-49 years with Graves' ophthalmopathy.

As for this clonotype: The DNA is left out, because the CDR3 cannot be placed on it with certainty; the CDR3 is given as TCRdb lists it. V gene TRBV20-1 combines with J gene TRBJ1-2; the D call TRBD1 from the table was never checked on the DNA. Germline V lookup: CDR1 DFQATT, CDR2 SNEGSKA (reference sequence). Counting both end residues, the CDR3 totals 12 amino acids. CDR3 residues: CSATGAPYGCTF.

This clonotype has more than one count but fewer than ten. The V and J genes are TRBV5-4 and TRBJ1-1; D might be TRBD1 (6 bases). Germline values: CDR1 SGHNT, CDR2 YYREEE (reference sequence). V was shortened by 3 bases and J by 11 bases, with 20 bases between the two germline ends. The CDR3 totals 14 residues. CDR3 protein: CASSWDTGTLGAFF. For the CDR3, the DNA is TGTGCCAGCAGCTGGGACACCGGAACATTGGGGGCTTTCTTT.

J is TRBJ2-2 and V is TRBV5-1; D is tentatively TRBD1 or TRBD2 (6 bases each). The germline V and J ends were trimmed by 3 bases and 4 bases, with 13 bases remaining between them. CDR1 is SGHRS and CDR2 is YFSETQ in the germline V gene. This CDR3 is built from 15 residues. The CDR3 DNA sequence: TGCGCCAGCAGCTGGGGGGCTAGTGGCACCGGGGAGCTGTTTTTT. It translates to CASSWGASGTGELFF.

This clonotype was seen repeatedly, ten times or more. This chain uses TRBV15 with TRBJ2-7; unclear D gene. Germline V lookup: CDR1 LNHNV, CDR2 YYDKDF (reference sequence). CDR3 length: 13 amino acids. V gave up 1 base and J gave up 7 bases, with 11 bases separating them. CDR3 nucleotides: TGTGCCACCAGCAGAGGCTCCCCTCGGGAGCAGTACTTC. Encoded protein: CATSRGSPREQYF.

This clonotype occurred a few times. The V gene is TRBV12-3 or TRBV12-4, the J gene TRBJ2-2, with unresolved D. Trimming took off 3 bases at V and 6 bases at J, with 8 bases between the two ends. The CDR3 sequence is 13 residues long. The CDR3 sequence: CASSFGIAGELFF. CDR3 nucleotides: TGTGCCAGCAGTTTCGGAATAGCCGGGGAGCTGTTTTTT.

The chain joins TRBV7-2 to TRBJ1-1; D not certain. The CDR3 loop spans 13 amino acids. Germline V gene lookup returns CDR1 SGHTA and CDR2 FQGNSA. Trimming shortened V by 5 bases and J by 7 bases, and 14 bases separated the two germline ends. In DNA form, the CDR3 reads TGTGCCAGCAGCCTAAATCCGGGAGGTGAAGCTTTCTTT. Translated: CASSLNPGGEAFF.

This clonotype has a count of ten or more. The rearrangement uses TRBV27 and TRBJ2-7; 8 bases match TRBD2. Losses at the gene ends were 6 bases for V and 0 bases for J; bases not matched to a gene: 7. The CDR3 spans 15 residues. Germline CDR1 reads MNHEY; CDR2 reads SMNVEV (reference sequence). DNA of the CDR3: TGTGCCAGCAGACAAACTAGCGGAGGCTCCTACGAGCAGTACTTC. It specifies CASRQTSGGSYEQYF.

The chain combines TRBV20-1 with TRBJ2-5; no firm D call. The CDR3 has 13 residues. V lost 2 bases to trimming and J lost 2 bases, with 9 bases between them. Germline lookup yields CDR1 DFQATT and CDR2 SNEGSKA (reference sequence). Written as DNA, the CDR3 is TGCAGTGCTAGATACCCGCTTCAAGAGACCCAGTACTTC. It translates to CSARYPLQETQYF.

This clonotype showed up just a few times. V and J are TRBV12-3 or TRBV12-4 and TRBJ2-3; D gene uncertain. This CDR3 has 14 amino acids. With 7 bases removed from V and 5 bases from J, the gap between germline ends came to 16 bases. CDR3 DNA: TGTGCCAGCAATCAAAAGTCATGGGGAGATACGCAGTATTTT. It is translated as CASNQKSWGDTQYF.

This clonotype was seen a few times. The V and J genes are TRBV20-1 and TRBJ2-5, with a possible D match to TRBD2 (7 bases). Per the germline V gene, CDR1 is DFQATT and CDR2 is SNEGSKA (reference sequence). V was cut by 5 bases and J by 5 bases, with 18 bases left in between. CDR3 size: 14 residues. The CDR3 DNA sequence: TGCAGTGCTCCCCGTGGGGGGGGCGTGGAGACCCAGTACTTC. Protein: CSAPRGGGVETQYF.

This chain uses TRBV4-1 with TRBJ1-2, with TRBD1 matching 7 bases. This CDR3 region has 18 residues. Looked up from germline, CDR1 is MGHRA and CDR2 is YSYEKL. Trimming at V came to 2 bases and at J to 2 bases, leaving 14 bases not matched to a gene. The CDR3 DNA sequence: TGCGCCAGCAGCCAAACCGGGACAGTAAAATCCACCAACTATGGCTACACCTTC. Protein: CASSQTGTVKSTNYGYTF.

The chain joins TRBV7-3 to TRBJ2-1, with TRBD2 matching 12 bases. Germline trimming cut 5 bases from V and 7 bases from J; bases unmatched to any gene: 9. CDR3 length equals 16 residues. CDR1 and CDR2 (germline): SGHTA, FQGTGA. The CDR3 region has the DNA TGTGCCAGCAGCCCTACCTTCGGGACTAGCGGGAATGAGCAGTTCTTC. This translates into CASSPTFGTSGNEQFF.

The rearrangement joins TRBV29-1 to TRBJ1-1; maybe TRBD1 (5 bases). The CDR3 consists of 14 residues. Between the trimmed V and J ends, which lost 6 bases and 2 bases, there was a span of 16 bases. The germline CDR1 and CDR2 sequences are SQVTM and ANQGSEA. CDR3 amino acids: CSVLGGGLNTEAFF. The CDR3 nucleotides read TGCAGCGTCCTCGGGGGGGGTCTCAACACTGAAGCTTTCTTT.

This clonotype was observed a handful of times. The gene calls are TRBV5-1 and TRBJ2-6; 12 bases agree with TRBD1. The V and J ends lost 7 bases and 4 bases, in that order; junction bases with no gene match: 12. Germline V lookup: CDR1 SGHRS, CDR2 YFSETQ. The CDR3 covers 18 residues. Here the CDR3 DNA reads TGCGCCAGCGATCCCGGGACAGGGGGCGCCTTAGGGGCCAACGTCCTGACTTTC. Amino acid sequence: CASDPGTGGALGANVLTF.

This clonotype occurred many times. The chain has TRBV7-2 and TRBJ1-6; D gene ambiguous. The V gene's germline CDR1 is SGHTA and CDR2 FQGNSA. Trimming removed 1 base at V and 6 bases at J, with 16 bases between. This CDR3 has 17 amino acids. The CDR3 coding sequence is TGTGCCAGCAGCTTAGTTCCCCCGGGTAATGGTAATTCACCCCTCCACTTT. Amino acid sequence: CASSLVPPGNGNSPLHF.

The chain couples TRBV6-1 to TRBJ1-2; the match to TRBD1 covers 8 bases. The V gene's germline CDR1 is MNHNS and CDR2 SASEGT. The junction had 10 bases not matched to a gene; V was cut back by 4 bases and J by 6 bases. This CDR3 contains 15 residues. For the CDR3, the DNA is TGTGCCAGCAGTGGAACCGGACAGGGTGGGAATGGCTACACCTTC. This gives the protein CASSGTGQGGNGYTF.

This clonotype was detected ten times or more. V gene TRBV28 combines with J gene TRBJ1-5, with D perhaps TRBD1 (6 bases). Germline V gene sequence: CDR1 MDHEN, CDR2 SYDVKM. The CDR3 extends over 16 amino acids. V lost 2 bases and J 7 bases, leaving 18 bases between the germline ends. CDR3 amino acids: CASSLGIRGINQPQHF. In nucleotides, the CDR3 is TGTGCCAGCAGTTTAGGAATAAGGGGGATCAACCAGCCCCAGCATTTT.

The chain joins TRBV7-6 to TRBJ2-5; 11 positions agree with TRBD1. Germline V gene lookup returns CDR1 SGHVS and CDR2 FNYEAQ. The V segment lost 8 bases and the J segment 2 bases; nucleotides outside the gene matches: 7. The CDR3 runs 15 residues. The CDR3 coding sequence is TGTGCCAGCGACGGGGGACAGGGGGTTCAAGAGACCCAGTACTTC. Translated, it gives CASDGGQGVQETQYF. The full variable domain, rest sourced from reference TRBV7-6 and TRBJ2-5, is GAGVSQSPRYKVTKRGQDVALRCDPISGHVSLYWYRQALGQGPEFLTYFNYEAQQDKSGLPNDRFSAERPEGSISTLTIQRTEQRDSAMYRCASDGGQGVQETQYFGPGTRLLVL.

J is TRBJ2-2 and V is TRBV6-5; the D call may be TRBD1 or TRBD2 (5 bases each). The CDR3 loop spans 13 amino acids. Germline V lookup: CDR1 MNHEY, CDR2 SVGAGI. Trimming stripped 2 bases from V and 7 bases from J, with 8 bases between. CDR3 sequence: CASSYNGGGELFF. In DNA, the CDR3 is TGTGCCAGCAGTTACAATGGGGGCGGGGAGCTGTTTTTT.

The rearrangement uses TRBV7-9 and TRBJ1-4; D possibly corresponds to TRBD1 (6 bases). The CDR3 spans 15 residues. Trimming removed 6 bases from V and 3 bases from J, with 14 bases in between. The germline CDR1 and CDR2 sequences are SEHNR and FQNEAQ (reference sequence). CDR3 residues: CASRKGTGPNEKLFF. The CDR3 DNA follows: TGTGCCAGCAGGAAAGGTACAGGGCCTAATGAAAAACTGTTTTTT.

A remark on this clonotype: A much larger clone lies a single base off, so this may be a read error. V is TRBV25-1 and J is TRBJ2-7, with 7 bases aligning to TRBD1. Germline V gives CDR1 MGHDK, CDR2 SYGVNS. The CDR3 is made up of 14 amino acids. Trimming at V came to 3 bases and at J to 2 bases, leaving 4 bases not matched to a gene. The CDR3: CASSDWTGPYEQYF. CDR3 DNA sequence: TGTGCCAGCAGTGATTGGACAGGACCCTACGAGCAGTACTTC.

This clonotype has a count of ten or more. The rearrangement uses TRBV3-1 and TRBJ1-2; the match to TRBD1 covers 8 bases. J was trimmed by 5 bases and V by 0 bases; bases with no gene match: 2. CDR1 is LGHDT and CDR2 is YNNKEL in the germline V gene (reference sequence). The CDR3 extends over 14 amino acids. Here the CDR3 DNA reads TGTGCCAGCAGCCAAGAGGACAGGGAGTATGGCTACACCTTC. It encodes CASSQEDREYGYTF.

In its sample, this clonotype was seen a few times. The chain's CDR3 is CASRGGTSGSSDTDTQYF. The CDR3 nucleotides are TGTGCCAGCAGGGGGGGGACTAGCGGGAGTAGCGACACAGATACGCAGTATTTT. V usage is TRBV7-9 and J usage is TRBJ2-3; 14 positions agree with TRBD2. This CDR3 has 18 residues. Trimming cost V 6 bases and J 2 bases; bases outside gene matches: 10. The germline CDR1 and CDR2 sequences are SEHNR and FQNEAQ (reference sequence).

V gene TRBV6-2 or TRBV6-3 combines with J gene TRBJ2-2; TRBD2 matches at 7 bases. Germline V CDR1 and CDR2: MNHEY, SVGEGT. The trim removed 5 bases at V and 5 bases at J, leaving 14 bases unmatched. This CDR3 comprises 17 residues. The CDR3 nucleotides are TGTGCCAGCAGTGGACTGCCGGGCGGGAGAATAACCGGGGAGCTGTTTTTT. It yields the protein CASSGLPGGRITGELFF.

This chain links TRBV7-2 with TRBJ1-3; D gene uncertain. V was cut by 3 bases and J by 0 bases, with 3 bases left in between. Germline loops: CDR1 SGHTA, CDR2 FQGNSA. The CDR3 consists of 13 residues. CDR3 DNA: TGTGCCAGCAGCTTGTTCTCTGGAAACACCATATATTTT. As protein: CASSLFSGNTIYF. Looking up the rest from reference TRBV7-2 and TRBJ1-3 gives the full variable domain: GAGVSQSPSNKVTEKGKDVELRCDPISGHTALYWYRQSLGQGLEFLIYFQGNSAPDKSGLPSDRFSAERTGGSVSTLTIQRTQQEDSAVYLCASSLFSGNTIYFGEGSWLTVV.

This clonotype was counted between two and nine times. This sequence joins TRBV20-1 and TRBJ2-7, with unresolved D. V was cut by 5 bases and J by 3 bases, with 8 bases left in between. Germline V gives CDR1 DFQATT, CDR2 SNEGSKA (reference sequence). The CDR3 length is 11 residues. CDR3 amino acids: CSAPQVYEQYF. The CDR3 coding sequence is TGCAGTGCTCCGCAGGTCTACGAGCAGTACTTC.